The rows below give T cell receptor beta chains drawn from one sample of a study of neoadjuvant nivolumab and ipilimumab in lung cancer. Clones were sequenced by immunoSEQ multiplex PCR, and TCRdb holds only the in-frame ones, with some missing. The sample records 25,000 to 35,000 clones, 92% being singletons. The starting material was peripheral blood, obtained after neoadjuvant nivolumab, alone or with ipilimumab, at or shortly before surgery. The receptors originated from an adult with non-small cell lung cancer. The CDR3 runs from the conserved cysteine through the conserved F or W. The D gene is left open where the match is weak.

TRBV7-3	TRBD2	TRBJ2-1	CASSLRPSGNNEQFF	TGTGCCAGCAGCTTAAGGCCTAGCGGGAACAATGAGCAGTTCTTC
TRBV25-1	-	TRBJ1-1	CASSEYGVNTEAFF	TGTGCCAGCAGTGAATATGGAGTGAACACTGAAGCTTTCTTT
TRBV25-1	-	TRBJ1-1	CASRRDTEAFF	TGTGCCAGCAGACGGGACACTGAAGCTTTCTTT
TRBV18	-	TRBJ1-5	CASSREGQGYQPQHF	TGTGCCAGCTCCCGGGAGGGGCAGGGTTATCAGCCCCAGCATTTT
TRBV6-1	-	TRBJ2-2	CASRNVGELFF	TGTGCCAGCCGGAACGTCGGGGAGCTGTTTTTT
TRBV15	TRBD1	TRBJ1-1	CATRRDRGMNTEAFF	TGTGCCACCAGGAGGGACAGGGGCATGAACACTGAAGCTTTCTTT
TRBV7-2	-	TRBJ2-4	CASSLQGYVQYF	TGTGCCAGCAGCTTACAGGGGTACGTTCAGTACTTC
TRBV11-2	-	TRBJ2-5	CASSAPPSGPRGETQYF	TGTGCCAGCAGCGCGCCCCCCTCGGGCCCTAGGGGAGAGACCCAGTACTTC
TRBV6-5	-	TRBJ2-3	CASSYSAGTQYF	TGTGCCAGCAGTTACTCTGCGGGTACGCAGTATTTT
TRBV7-9	-	TRBJ2-7	CASSPPGHEQYF	TGTGCCAGCAGCCCTCCCGGTCACGAGCAGTACTTC
TRBV11-2	TRBD2	TRBJ2-5	CASSTGLAGRGETQYF	TGTGCCAGCAGCACCGGACTAGCGGGAAGGGGAGAGACCCAGTACTTC